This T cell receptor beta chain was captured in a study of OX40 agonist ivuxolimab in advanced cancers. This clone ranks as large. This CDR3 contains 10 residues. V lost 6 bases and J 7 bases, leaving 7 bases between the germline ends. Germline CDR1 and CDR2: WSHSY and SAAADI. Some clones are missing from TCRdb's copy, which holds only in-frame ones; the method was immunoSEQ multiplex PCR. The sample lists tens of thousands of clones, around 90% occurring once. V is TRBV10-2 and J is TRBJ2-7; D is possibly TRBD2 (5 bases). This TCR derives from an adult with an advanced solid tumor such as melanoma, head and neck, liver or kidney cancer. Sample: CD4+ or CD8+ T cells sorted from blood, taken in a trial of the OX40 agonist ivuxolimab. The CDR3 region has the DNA TGCGCCAGCAGCGAGGGTGAGCAGTACTTC. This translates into CASSEGEQYF.